The subject of this entry is one TCR beta chain. This CDR3 comprises 15 residues. Germline-derived CDR1 and CDR2 are SGHRS and YFSETQ. The V gene lost 6 bases and the J gene lost 6 bases, with 20 bases spanning the gap. This specimen belongs to a study of shared clonotypes between healthy human individuals. Assay: immunoSEQ multiplex PCR; the TCRdb copy retains only in-frame clones and omits some. This sample has fewer than 1.4 million clones, with roughly 74% found just once. The sequencing input was memory CD4+ T cells from PBMCs. Specified subset: CD45RA-negative fraction. The sequence was obtained from a man younger than 30 in good health. Some clones in this sample may be carry-over from other donors' samples. The chain has TRBV5-1 and TRBJ2-3, with D hard to call. The CDR3 spells CASTLRPAQPDTQYF. CDR3 bases: TGCGCCAGCACCCTCAGGCCCGCGCAGCCGGATACGCAGTATTTT.